This paragraph covers one T cell receptor (beta chain) sequence. Sequencing was performed with immunoSEQ multiplex PCR; in TCRdb, only in-frame clones are kept and a portion is missing. The repertoire holds roughly 350,000 clones, 88% seen once, with 6.4% in the top ten. As to treatment: roughly 19 received Ad26.COV2.S at low or high dose, single or two shots; about 5 received placebo; per-sample allocation not given. Sampling was done on day 63 after the first vaccine or placebo injection. This entry comes from a study of Ad26.COV2.S vaccination and SARS-CoV-2 variants. The sequence was collected from a person between 18 and 65 years old who received the Ad26.COV2.S COVID-19 vaccine or a placebo. Sequencing was performed on peripheral blood, taken in a trial of Ad26.COV2.S vaccine versus placebo.

The CDR3 region is CASSQEVGPEAFF. Written as DNA, the CDR3 is TGCGCCAGCAGCCAGGAGGTTGGGCCAGAAGCTTTCTTT. The chain uses TRBV4-3 and TRBJ1-1; D is unclear. The CDR3 covers 13 residues. V was pared by 3 bases and J by 8 bases, with 13 bases between. In germline, CDR1 is LGHNA, CDR2 YSLEER.